These 15 T cell receptor beta chains originate from one sample sequenced in a study of beta chain features in type 1 diabetes. The authors reverse transcribed all of the isolated RNA, so sequencing captured expressed TCRB transcripts. This table comes from immunoSEQ multiplex PCR, and its TCRdb copy is limited to in-frame clones, with some not included. The table records around 690,000 clones, 9.5% to 15% of them present only once. No cognate antigen is known for these TCRs. The study's findings and limits: Patients with Type 1 diabetes showed moderately but significantly shorter TCRB CDR3s in all four CD4+ subsets.

The sequenced sample consisted of naive CD4+ T cells from blood. These receptors all come from a man aged 30 to 39 with type 1 diabetes.

This clone was observed a handful of times. Within the sample, other DNA sequences also encode this same CDR3. This chain joins TRBV5-1 and TRBJ2-5, with unresolved D. The CDR3 runs to 11 residues. The V end lost 2 bases, the J end lost 5 bases, and 4 bases lay between the germline ends. Germline CDR1 reads SGHRS; CDR2 reads YFSETQ. CDR3 loop: CASSFSETQYF. DNA of the CDR3: TGCGCCAGCAGCTTTTCGGAGACCCAGTACTTC.

The chain links TRBV29-1 to TRBJ1-2; no clear D gene. Trimming removed 7 bases at V and 4 bases at J, with 13 bases between. The germline V gene encodes CDR1 SQVTM and CDR2 ANQGSEA. CDR3 length: 12 residues. CDR3 DNA sequence: TGCAGCGGGGTGAGCCCGCTCTATGGCTACACCTTC. Encoded protein: CSGVSPLYGYTF.

This chain uses TRBV12-1 with TRBJ2-1; the listed D gene, TRBD2, was not tested against the DNA. TRBV12-1 corresponds to a pseudogene. This CDR3 is 16 amino acids long. The chain's CDR3 is CASSLGQRGSYNEQFF. Written as DNA, the CDR3 is TGTGCCAGCAGCCTAGGCCAGCGGGGGTCCTACAATGAGCAGTTCTTC.

CDR3 residues: CASRSIKRGQENSPLHF. The CDR3 DNA sequence: TGCGCCAGCAGGAGCATTAAGCGAGGACAGGAAAATTCACCCCTCCACTTT. The chain links TRBV5-1 to TRBJ1-6, with TRBD1 matching 7 bases. Looked up from germline, CDR1 is SGHRS and CDR2 is YFSETQ. The ends lost 5 bases at V and 7 bases at J; junction bases unmatched: 15. This CDR3 has 17 amino acids.

This chain uses TRBV28 with TRBJ1-6; 9 nucleotides align to TRBD1. With V trimmed by 1 base and J by 11 bases, 9 bases remained unmatched. The CDR3 runs 16 residues. Germline lookup yields CDR1 MDHEN and CDR2 SYDVKM. CDR3: CASSLSEQGAKPPLHF. Written as DNA, the CDR3 is TGTGCCAGCAGTTTATCCGAACAGGGGGCGAAGCCACCCCTCCACTTT.

The V and J genes are TRBV6-6 and TRBJ1-1, with D possibly matching TRBD1 (6 bases). V lost 4 bases and J 3 bases, leaving 9 bases between the germline ends. CDR3 length equals 13 residues. Germline CDR1 reads MNHNY; CDR2 reads SVGAGI (reference sequence). The CDR3 loop reads CASSSGQYTEAFF. The CDR3 coding sequence is TGTGCCAGCAGTTCCGGACAGTACACTGAAGCTTTCTTT.

On this clone: This specimen includes other DNA sequences encoding the same CDR3. This rearrangement joins TRBV5-1 to TRBJ2-5; D is ambiguous. This CDR3 spans 10 amino acids. Germline CDR1 reads SGHRS; CDR2 reads YFSETQ. V was pared by 5 bases and J by 5 bases, with 4 bases between. The CDR3 nucleotides are TGCGCCAGCAGTGGGGAGACCCAGTACTTC. Protein sequence: CASSGETQYF.

J is TRBJ2-2 and V is TRBV21-1; the table's D call of TRBD1 was not tested on the DNA. TRBV21-1 is recorded as a pseudogene. The CDR3 is made up of 18 amino acids. CDR3 loop: CASSKAIPGQANTGELFF. For the CDR3, the DNA is TGTGCCAGCAGCAAAGCCATACCGGGACAAGCGAACACCGGGGAGCTGTTTTTT.

This clone showed up just a few times. The chain is built from TRBV5-6 and TRBJ2-1; either TRBD1 or TRBD2 may supply D (5 bases each). Germline loops: CDR1 SGHDT, CDR2 YYEEEE. CDR3 length: 16 amino acids. Trimming left V 4 bases short and J 3 bases short, with 17 bases between. Here the CDR3 DNA reads TGTGCCAGCAGCCCCATGGGGGAATGGAACTACAATGAGCAGTTCTTC. It is translated as CASSPMGEWNYNEQFF.

CDR3 DNA: TGTGCCAGCACCGTCAGCGGGGGGGCTGTTGAGCAGTTCTTC. It yields the protein CASTVSGGAVEQFF. This rearrangement joins TRBV7-2 to TRBJ2-1; TRBD2 agrees at 10 bases. The CDR3 totals 14 residues. In germline, CDR1 is SGHTA, CDR2 FQGNSA. Trimming at V came to 7 bases and at J to 9 bases, leaving 9 bases not matched to a gene.

This clone was seen a handful of times. The chain recombines TRBV2 with TRBJ2-2, with 10 bases fitting TRBD1. J lost 7 bases, V lost 11 bases, and 16 bases had no gene match. This CDR3 is built from 16 residues. Germline-derived CDR1 and CDR2 are SNHLY and FYNNEI. CDR3 bases: TGTGCCTCCTTTGCTATCGACAGGGGGCGCGGCGGGGAGCTGTTTTTT. Protein product: CASFAIDRGRGGELFF.

This clone was detected only a few times. The CDR3 sequence is CASKSDRDEQYF. The CDR3 nucleotides read TGCGCCAGCAAATCGGACAGGGACGAGCAGTACTTC. This chain uses TRBV5-1 with TRBJ2-7, with TRBD1 identical over 8 bases. Germline loops: CDR1 SGHRS, CDR2 YFSETQ. Trimming cost V 6 bases and J 5 bases; bases outside gene matches: 4. This CDR3 contains 12 residues.

The chain employs TRBV7-2 and TRBJ2-6; 9 positions agree with TRBD1. J gave up 2 bases and V 3 bases, and 11 bases lay outside the gene matches. CDR3 size: 19 residues. Germline CDR1 reads SGHTA; CDR2 reads FQGNSA. CDR3 amino acids: CASSFPDRGFGAGANVLTF. CDR3 nucleotide sequence: TGTGCCAGCAGCTTCCCAGACAGGGGGTTCGGCGCTGGGGCCAACGTCCTGACTTTC.

Only a few counts were recorded for this clone. This rearrangement joins TRBV5-1 to TRBJ2-2, with D unresolved. CDR1 and CDR2 (germline): SGHRS, YFSETQ. The CDR3 runs 12 residues. V was cut by 7 bases and J by 9 bases, with 13 bases left in between. The CDR3 DNA reads as TGCGCCAGCCGCCTCGCGAACAGGGAGCTGTTTTTT. Amino acid sequence: CASRLANRELFF.

The V and J genes are TRBV21-1 and TRBJ1-6. TRBV21-1 is termed a pseudogene. This CDR3 contains 17 residues. As DNA, the CDR3 is TGTGCCAGCAGCAGAGAGAACCGGAGACTAAGAGTTTCACCCCTCCACTTT. Its protein product is CASSRENRRLRVSPLHF.